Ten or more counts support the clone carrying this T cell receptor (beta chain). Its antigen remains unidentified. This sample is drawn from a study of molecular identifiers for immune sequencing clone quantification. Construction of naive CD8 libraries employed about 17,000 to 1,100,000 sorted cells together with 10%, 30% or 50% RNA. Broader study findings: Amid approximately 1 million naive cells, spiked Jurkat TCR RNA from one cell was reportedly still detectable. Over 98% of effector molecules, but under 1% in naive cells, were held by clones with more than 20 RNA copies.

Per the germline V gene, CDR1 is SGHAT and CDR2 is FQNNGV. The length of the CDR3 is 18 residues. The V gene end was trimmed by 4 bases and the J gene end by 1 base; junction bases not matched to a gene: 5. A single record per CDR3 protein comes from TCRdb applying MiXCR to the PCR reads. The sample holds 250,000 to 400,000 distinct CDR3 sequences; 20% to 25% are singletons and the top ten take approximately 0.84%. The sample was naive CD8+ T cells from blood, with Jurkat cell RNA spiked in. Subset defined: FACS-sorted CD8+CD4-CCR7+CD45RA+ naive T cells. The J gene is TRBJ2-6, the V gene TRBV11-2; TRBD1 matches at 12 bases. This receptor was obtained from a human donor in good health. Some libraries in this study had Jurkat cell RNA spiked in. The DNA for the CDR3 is TGTGCCAGCAGCTCCCGGGACAGGGGGCTTTCTGGGGCCAACGTCCTGACTTTC. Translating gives CASSSRDRGLSGANVLTF.